This record looks at one T cell receptor (beta chain) sequence and its context. The target antigen is unknown. These data are taken from a study of chemoradiotherapy in HPV16-positive cancers. Study-wide background: Functional T-cell assays on two HPV16-positive patients' cells defined candidate HPV-specific clones and common TCR motifs. Overall study findings and caveats: HPV-responsive T-cell expansion during chemoradiotherapy was linked to improved recurrence-free survival in HPV16-positive patients. Candidate HPV-specific clones and E7-related TCR motifs grew in tumor during treatment.

Germline V gives CDR1 SGHTA, CDR2 FQGNSA. This CDR3 region has 15 residues. V was pared by 1 base and J by 1 base, with 11 bases between. Produced via immunoSEQ multiplex PCR; TCRdb's table is partial and in-frame only. The sample records over 20,000 clones, roughly 84% being singletons. This receptor was taken from a human donor with HPV-associated anogenital cancer. The starting material was blood, obtained from a patient who underwent chemoradiotherapy. The chain employs TRBV7-2 and TRBJ2-7; D is perhaps TRBD1 or TRBD2 (6 bases each). The CDR3 protein is CASSLDGGGSYEQYF. The CDR3, as DNA: TGTGCCAGCAGCTTAGACGGGGGCGGGTCCTACGAGCAGTACTTC.